The T cell receptor beta chain under discussion was sequenced for a study of cytomegalovirus exposure and HLA in healthy donors. About the research overall: The same platform used for the 666 first-cohort repertoires was also used for the 100 to 150 validation repertoires, as a later analysis reported.

For this clone: The antigen remains unidentified.

The study, taken as a whole, reports: First-cohort TCR clusters tended to co-occur in the approximately 110 validation repertoires, a later analysis found. Using the classifier, cytomegalovirus status was reportedly diagnosed with high specificity and sensitivity.

The assay was immunoSEQ multiplex PCR, and TCRdb's table has in-frame clones only and misses some. This table has 50,000 to 70,000 clones, roughly 94% appearing once. This clonotype originated in a woman aged 18-30 years in good health and CMV-seropositive. Sequenced: PBMCs.

CDR3 protein: CASSGDRGRSQPQHF. CDR3 nucleotide sequence: TGCGCCAGCAGTGGGGACAGGGGGCGAAGTCAGCCCCAGCATTTT. The rearrangement joins TRBV10-2 to TRBJ1-5, with 12 bases aligning to TRBD1. The CDR3 is 15 residues long. With 4 bases clipped from V and 6 bases from J, the junction kept 4 bases outside the gene matches. Germline V lookup: CDR1 WSHSY, CDR2 SAAADI.